The source of this T cell receptor (beta chain) is a study of cytomegalovirus exposure and HLA in healthy donors. At the level of the study: A data release that came early held roughly 80 million unique TCRs from HLA-typed donors. Study-wide results and limits: In vitro testing confirmed a few CMV-associated chains as specific for CMV antigens. The investigators catalogued some 160 TCR beta chains as cytomegalovirus-associated. As a later analysis revealed, most CMV-associated TCR beta chains appeared HLA-restricted.

Of note for this clone: The antigen remains undetermined.

The PCR ran on 60 Vbeta and 13 Jbeta primers. Using immunoSEQ multiplex PCR, the repertoire was profiled, and TCRdb retains in-frame clones only, with some absent. The table includes about 76,000 clones, just over 70% detected once. The CDR3 runs 15 residues. V was clipped by 0 bases and J by 12 bases; unmatched bases: 11. Germline assignment: CDR1 SEHNR and CDR2 FQNEAQ (reference sequence). V usage is TRBV7-9 and J usage is TRBJ2-7; 10 bases match TRBD2. The specimen sequenced was PBMCs. This clonotype originated in a man between 60 and 75 years old in good health and CMV-seropositive. CDR3 DNA: TGTGCCAGCAGCTTAGCCGAAGCGGGAGGGACCGGTGGGTACTTC. This codes for CASSLAEAGGTGGYF. The entire variable domain, with the rest obtained from reference TRBV7-9 and TRBJ2-7, is as follows: DTGVSQNPRHKITKRGQNVTFRCDPISEHNRLYWYRQTLGQGPEFLTYFQNEAQLEKSRLLSDRFSAERPKGSFSTLEIQRTEQGDSAMYLCASSLAEAGGTGGYFGPGTRLTVT.